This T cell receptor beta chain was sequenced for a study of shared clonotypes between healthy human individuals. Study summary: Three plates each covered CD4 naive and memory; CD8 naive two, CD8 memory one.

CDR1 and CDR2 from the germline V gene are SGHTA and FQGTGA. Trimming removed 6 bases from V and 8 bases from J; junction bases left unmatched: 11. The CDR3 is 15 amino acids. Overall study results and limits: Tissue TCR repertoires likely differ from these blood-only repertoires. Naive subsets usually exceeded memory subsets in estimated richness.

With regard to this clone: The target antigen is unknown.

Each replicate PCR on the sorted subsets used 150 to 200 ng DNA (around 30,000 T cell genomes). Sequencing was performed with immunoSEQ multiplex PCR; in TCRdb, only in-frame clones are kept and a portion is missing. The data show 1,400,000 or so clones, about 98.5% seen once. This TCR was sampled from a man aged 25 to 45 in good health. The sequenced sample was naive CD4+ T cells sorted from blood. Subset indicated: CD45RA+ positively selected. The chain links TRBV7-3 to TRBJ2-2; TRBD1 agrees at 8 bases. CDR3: CASRADRVPWGELFF. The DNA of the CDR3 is TGTGCCAGCAGAGCGGACAGGGTTCCTTGGGGGGAGCTGTTTTTT.